This T cell receptor (beta chain) was documented in a study of blood T cell repertoires in COVID-19. On the study more broadly: Collection of acute and convalescent COVID-19 samples took place in the United States, Italy and Spain. PBMCs, B-cell-depleted T cells, or T cells were the source of the cDNA or gDNA that made up the material.

Per the original data handling: Estimation of nucleated cell counts was performed using reference gene primer amplification. The data were produced by immunoSEQ multiplex PCR, yet TCRdb's version contains in-frame clones alone and is incomplete. The V and J calls and clone size were taken over from that table, and D and trimming were inferred from the DNA. There are some 250,000 clones in the sample; about 80% occur only once, and around 3.4% lies in the top ten. Germline CDR1 is KGHSH and CDR2 is LQKENI. The ends were cut back, 1 base at V and 7 bases at J, with 8 bases in the middle. This CDR3 has 13 amino acids.

This clonotype originated in a woman older than 75 with acute or convalescent COVID-19. The rearrangement uses TRBV18 and TRBJ1-5, with D hard to call. The sequenced sample was peripheral blood. DNA for the CDR3: TGTGCCAGCTCACCACTGGGGAGCCAGCCCCAGCATTTT. This translates into CASSPLGSQPQHF.